This TCR beta chain originates from a study of T cells in women clearing cervical HPV infection. Germline V gene data show CDR1 as SGHTA and CDR2 as FQGTGA. There are 14 residues in the CDR3. Deletions cut 4 bases from V and 4 bases from J, with 12 bases between. Details on this clone: The sequence runs out 3 residues before the end of the CDR3; the remainder is reconstructed from the germline J gene.

Profiling relied on immunoSEQ multiplex PCR, and the TCRdb table lists in-frame clones only, not all of them. The clone table shows 30,000 to 35,000 clones, with the ten largest holding 15% to 20%. The chain links TRBV7-3 to TRBJ2-3, with a possible D match to TRBD1 (6 bases). This clonotype was obtained from a woman between 18 and 75 years old with a cervical HPV16 infection that either progressed to CIN3+ or cleared (not recorded which). Sequences were obtained from blood buffy coat. The DNA read from the CDR3 is TGTGCCAGCAGCTCACACACAGGGTCAGATACG. Protein product: CASSSHTGSDT. The entire CDR3 reads CASSSHTGSDTQYF.